This T cell receptor beta chain was captured by sequencing in a study of metastatic and nonmetastatic thyroid tumors. Thyroid surgery was preceded by no treatment in any patient. Study observations and caveats: Reportedly, malignant thyroid tumors had significantly higher TCR beta diversity than benign nodules, in blood and tumor.

Germline V gives CDR1 DFQATT, CDR2 SNEGSKA (reference sequence). There are 15 residues in the CDR3. V was trimmed by 6 bases and J by 5 bases, leaving 19 bases between them. Per the original data handling: It was from CDR3 differences across clinicopathological groups that a distant-metastasis classifier for papillary thyroid cancer was built. TCRdb re-processed the PCR reads through MiXCR. What appears here as the V and J calls and clone size reflects TCRdb's work, not the paper's. The sample lists just under 20,000 clones, around 40% occurring once. With regard to this clone: Antigen unknown.

The sequenced sample was tumor tissue. This rearrangement joins TRBV20-1 to TRBJ2-2, with D unresolved. The sequence was collected from a female donor with papillary thyroid cancer or a benign thyroid nodule (not recorded which). Some clones in this sample may be carry-over from other donors' samples. Here the CDR3 DNA reads TGCAGTGCACCTAAGCCCAGGTCTGCAACCGGGGAGCTGTTTTTT. Amino acid sequence: CSAPKPRSATGELFF.